The sequence of this TCR beta chain was determined in a study of T cells in Graves' hyperthyroidism and ophthalmopathy. The study, taken as a whole, reports: Stable hyperthyroidism was separated from ophthalmopathy by a model based on 13 V-J features.

Ophthalmopathy patients had moderate-to-severe active disease, CAS ≥3, NOSPECS ≥4, and disease duration under 3 months. Patients with uncontrolled infections, other autoimmune diseases, pregnancy or lactation were excluded. For the diagnoses, clinical symptoms, serum thyroxine and TRAb, thyroid ultrasound and orbital computed tomography were used. The table lists this clonotype with many counts. Its cognate antigen is unknown. The length of the CDR3 is 14 residues. The V gene's germline CDR1 is SEHNR and CDR2 FQNEAQ (reference sequence). Trimming stripped 8 bases from V and 1 base from J, with 14 bases between. From RNA transcripts, TCR beta CDR3 regions were amplified. A set of HTBI primers served as the primers for a first-round RT-PCR of the TCR CDR3. TCRdb processed the multiplex PCR reads anew with MiXCR; each CDR3 protein has one entry. Of about 600,000 distinct CDR3 sequences listed, about 14% were seen once; the top ten hold around 13%.

This clonotype was sampled from a woman aged 50 to 60 with Graves' ophthalmopathy. The chain employs TRBV7-9 and TRBJ1-1; a possible D gene is TRBD1 (6 bases). Sequenced input: blood. In nucleotides, the CDR3 is TGTGCCAGCCTCGGACAGCGGTGGAACACTGAAGCTTTCTTT. This translates into CASLGQRWNTEAFF.